This T cell receptor (beta chain) emerged from a study of cytomegalovirus exposure and HLA in healthy donors. It was with 60 Vbeta and 13 Jbeta primers that the PCR ran. Repertoires were generated with immunoSEQ multiplex PCR, while TCRdb's copy carries only in-frame clones and drops some. The sample lists about 150,000 clones; 65% to 75% were seen once. Germline lookup yields CDR1 LGHNA and CDR2 YSLEER. The V end was cut by 0 bases, the J end by 10 bases, with 13 bases between. This CDR3 is 15 amino acids long. Findings and caveats of the study: There were three CMV-associated chains whose specificity for CMV antigens was confirmed in vitro. The majority of TCR sequences were rare, yet some public TCRs appeared in many donors. Later analysis identified around 15,000 TCR beta sequences associated with HLA alleles, using a false discovery rate threshold of 0.05.

As concerns this clone: Its target is unknown.

The chain employs TRBV4-3 and TRBJ1-6; D unresolved. The clonotype originates from a man between 25 and 39 years old in good health and CMV-seronegative. What was sequenced was PBMCs. CDR3 nucleotides: TGCGCCAGCAGCCAAGATGGACGGGGTGGATCACCCCTCCACTTT. Translated, it gives CASSQDGRGGSPLHF.